This T cell receptor (beta chain) was obtained from a study of cytomegalovirus exposure and HLA in healthy donors. About the research overall: The same platform was used for the 100 to 150 validation repertoires and the roughly 700 first-cohort repertoires, a later analysis reported.

TCRdb's table, derived via immunoSEQ multiplex PCR, lists solely in-frame clones and lacks some. The sample holds about 310,000 clones, approximately 91% seen once. This clonotype was obtained from a man aged 30 to 39 in good health and CMV-seronegative. Input material: PBMCs.

CDR3 coding DNA: TGTGCCAGCAGCTCCCTTAGGGGGGGGCAGTACCAAGAGACCCAGTACTTC. Encoded protein: CASSSLRGGQYQETQYF. The chain joins TRBV7-9 to TRBJ2-5, with D perhaps matching TRBD2 (7 bases). The CDR3 is 17 amino acids. V was cut by 4 bases and J by 0 bases, with 18 bases left in between. CDR1 SEHNR and CDR2 FQNEAQ come from the germline V gene (reference sequence).